Listed below are T cell receptor beta chains from one sample, sequenced in a study of beta chain features in type 1 diabetes. Profiled with immunoSEQ multiplex PCR; TCRdb holds only in-frame clones, not every one. The table lists 360,000 or so clones, about 20% of them singletons. The source material was naive CD4+ T cells from blood. The receptors derive from a woman aged 18-35 years in good health. CDR3s include the opening cysteine and the closing phenylalanine or tryptophan.

v_call	j_call	cdr3_aa
TRBV7-2	TRBJ2-1	CASTGGGSYNEQFF
TRBV5-4	TRBJ2-5	CASSPGTSGLETQYF
TRBV11-2	TRBJ2-7	CASSFGLLEAYEQYF
TRBV10-3	TRBJ1-1	CAISDVGVYTEAFF
TRBV5-1	TRBJ2-1	CASSSGTYSSYNEQFF
TRBV25-1	TRBJ2-3	CASSPPPGAGDADTQYF
TRBV4-1	TRBJ2-3	CASSHPPGGGRGDTQYF
TRBV5-6	TRBJ1-5	CASSSLQGGSDQPQHF
TRBV16	TRBJ1-1	CASSHVQGSTEAFF
TRBV5-6	TRBJ1-6	CASSVQGLLNSPLHF
TRBV30	TRBJ1-1	CAWSEISPGRGRGTEAFF
TRBV7-9	TRBJ2-1	CASSLEGLIDEQFF
TRBV15	TRBJ1-2	CATSREGDGGGGYTF
TRBV5-4	TRBJ2-3	CASSAPQISTQYF
TRBV30	TRBJ2-3	CAWSHNTDTQYF
TRBV4-1	TRBJ2-3	CASSQESTPLPRDTQYF
TRBV7-8	TRBJ2-1	CASSLAGDQFF
TRBV7-3	TRBJ2-1	CASSSQEGNEQFF
TRBV2	TRBJ1-5	CASNAGNQPQHF
TRBV18	TRBJ1-3	CASSPVGGSGNTIYF
TRBV28	TRBJ1-2	CASSSDRPHGYTF
TRBV11-2	TRBJ2-3	CASQRAGGTDTQYF
TRBV2	TRBJ2-6	CASSWAGGSGANVLTF
TRBV5-4	TRBJ2-7	CASSHTGGAGTVSYEQYF
TRBV9	TRBJ2-1	CASSLGLANNEQFF
TRBV5-1	TRBJ2-3	CASSPLTSGGLHTQYF
TRBV11-3	TRBJ2-1	CASSSAGGAYNEQFF
TRBV11-2	TRBJ1-1	CASSLVGGDTEAFF
TRBV19	TRBJ2-1	CASRTGTSVNEQFF
TRBV5-1	TRBJ2-5	CASSPGTGSNQYF
TRBV18	TRBJ2-4	CASSLGQGEWNIQYF
TRBV28	TRBJ1-1	CASSVGQHTEAFF
TRBV18	TRBJ1-2	CASSSGTEGYTF
TRBV30	TRBJ1-5	CASKGQGTQPQHF
TRBV21-1	TRBJ2-7	CASSKVYEQYF
TRBV14	TRBJ1-1	CASSRQVNTEAFF
TRBV4-1	TRBJ2-7	CASSRGLAGAANRYEQYF
TRBV7-3	TRBJ2-1	CASSLPSGGRNEQFF
TRBV29-1	TRBJ2-5	CSGGTVQRETQYF
TRBV19	TRBJ2-3	CASSGLAVVDTQYF
TRBV2	TRBJ2-5	CASGQQETQYF
TRBV7-9	TRBJ1-1	CASSLFDTEGSEAFF
TRBV4-1	TRBJ1-1	CASSQVQGVTEAFF
TRBV4-2	TRBJ2-1	CASSQAGRGGNEQFF
TRBV5-4	TRBJ2-1	CASSLVAGGNNEQFF
TRBV7-9	TRBJ2-1	CASSSRDRGLNEQFF
TRBV28	TRBJ2-7	CASTKVASEQYF
TRBV10-2	TRBJ2-5	CASMWGQDQETQYF